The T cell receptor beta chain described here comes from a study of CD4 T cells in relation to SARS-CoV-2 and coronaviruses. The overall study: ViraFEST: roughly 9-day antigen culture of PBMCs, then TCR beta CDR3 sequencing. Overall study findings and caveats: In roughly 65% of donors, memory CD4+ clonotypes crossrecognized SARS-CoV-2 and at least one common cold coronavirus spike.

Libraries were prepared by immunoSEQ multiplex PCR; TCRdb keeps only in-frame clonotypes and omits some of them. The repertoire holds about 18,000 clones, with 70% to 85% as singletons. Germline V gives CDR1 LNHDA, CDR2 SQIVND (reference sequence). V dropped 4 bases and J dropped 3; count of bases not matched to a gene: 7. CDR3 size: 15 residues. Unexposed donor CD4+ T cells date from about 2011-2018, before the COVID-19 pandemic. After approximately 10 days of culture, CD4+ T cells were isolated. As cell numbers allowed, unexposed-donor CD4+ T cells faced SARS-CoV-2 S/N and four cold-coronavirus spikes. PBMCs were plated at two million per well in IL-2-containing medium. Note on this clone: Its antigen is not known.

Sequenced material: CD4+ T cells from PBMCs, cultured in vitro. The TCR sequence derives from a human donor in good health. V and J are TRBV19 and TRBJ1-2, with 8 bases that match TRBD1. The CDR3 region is CASSTRQGRYYGYTF. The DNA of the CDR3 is TGTGCCAGTAGTACCAGACAGGGGCGCTACTATGGCTACACCTTC. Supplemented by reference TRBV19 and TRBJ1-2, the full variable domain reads DGGITQSPKYLFRKEGQNVTLSCEQNLNHDAMYWYRQDPGQGLRLIYYSQIVNDFQKGDIAEGYSVSREKKESFPLTVTSAQKNPTAFYLCASSTRQGRYYGYTFGSGTRLTVV.